What follows are 5 T cell receptor beta chains derived from one specimen sequenced in a study of OX40 agonist ivuxolimab in advanced cancers. Sequenced by immunoSEQ multiplex PCR; TCRdb stores in-frame clones only, minus some. The sample records roughly 58,000 clones, 70% to 85% being singletons. Sequences were derived from CD4+ or CD8+ T cells sorted from blood, sampled in a trial of the OX40 agonist ivuxolimab. The receptors derive from an adult with an advanced solid tumor such as melanoma, head and neck, liver or kidney cancer.

This clone is a singleton in its sample. The CDR3, as DNA: TGCAGCGTTGTCGTAGGGACTAGCGACACCGGGGAGCTGTTTTTT. It specifies CSVVVGTSDTGELFF. This chain connects TRBV29-1 to TRBJ2-2; TRBD2 aligns across 10 bases. The V segment lost 4 bases and the J segment 3 bases; nucleotides outside the gene matches: 5. The CDR3 runs to 15 residues. The germline V gene has CDR1 SQVTM and CDR2 ANQGSEA.

The rearrangement uses TRBV6-5 and TRBJ1-2; 7 bases map to TRBD1. CDR1 is MNHEY, CDR2 SVGAGI, per germline. This CDR3 is 14 amino acids long. With 5 bases clipped from V and 1 base from J, the junction kept 4 bases outside the gene matches. The DNA of the CDR3 is TGTGCCAGCAGTACGGGACAGAATAACTATGGCTACACCTTC. Protein sequence: CASSTGQNNYGYTF.

This sequence joins TRBV14 and TRBJ1-1; D is uncertain. Trimming removed 0 bases from V and 5 bases from J, with 4 bases in between. Per germline, CDR1 SGHDN and CDR2 FVKESK. CDR3 size: 12 residues. DNA for the CDR3: TGTGCCAGCAGCCAAGAAAGGACTGAAGCTTTCTTT. It is translated as CASSQERTEAFF.

The chain combines TRBV19 with TRBJ2-7; possible D gene TRBD2, 6 bases. The germline V gene has CDR1 LNHDA and CDR2 SQIVND (reference sequence). V lost 4 bases and J 1 base, leaving 11 bases between the germline ends. The CDR3 totals 14 residues. Written as DNA, the CDR3 is TGTGCCAGTAGTAGGGACTCCCTATCCTACGAGCAGTACTTC. It encodes CASSRDSLSYEQYF.

In DNA, the CDR3 is TGTGCCAGCAGTGGGAACTCAGGGGGGGGGATTTTGTCGGTCTATGGCTACACCTTC. It translates to CASSGNSGGGILSVYGYTF. The rearrangement joins TRBV28 to TRBJ1-2, with TRBD1 identical over 7 bases. This CDR3 is 19 amino acids long. The germline CDR1 and CDR2 sequences are MDHEN and SYDVKM. V shed 5 bases, J shed 4 bases, and the junction held 22 bases outside the gene matches.